This T cell receptor beta chain was retrieved from a study of shared T cell receptors in the human thymus (dated by TCRdb to about 2021). In terms of the full investigation: The study examined how self-reactive, shared T-cell receptor alpha chains are generated in the human thymus.

Receptor libraries were prepared by the immunoSEQ multiplex PCR assay. Imported from immuneACCESS, the table was reduced by TCRdb to in-frame sequences with V and J called. These copies leave out some clones; in studies compared against another copy, an unresolved V gene accounts for under half, and the cause of the remainder is not known. The sample has about 610,000 clones on record, around nine tenths of them singletons. Together, the top ten hold about 0.01% of the sample. Comments on this clone: Which antigen it targets is not known. No clone much larger than this one lies a single base away; base qualities are absent. The identical CDR3 is also encoded by other nucleotide sequences in the sample.

The same data also contributed to another study, on human thymus T cells. The second study's authors report: The donors were immunologically healthy infants in Finland who had open corrective cardiac surgery for congenital heart defects. The thymus tissue came from surgical resects taken out during corrective cardiac surgery. Usage of V and J gene segments appeared to be biased in both the thymic and the peripheral blood repertoires. The related research reported highly overlapping thymic TCR repertoires among unrelated individuals. The study used 7 or 8 infant thymus samples plus four related peripheral blood samples to characterize TCR alpha and beta repertoires. The infant donors were roughly 6 to 244 days old, and the cohort included more than five males and two females. Thymocytes were freed from the tissue by mechanical means and kept at -70 degrees C as pellets of about 9-33 million cells. Genomic DNA was extracted from frozen cell pellets with a QIAsymphony instrument. The immunoSEQ multiplex PCR assay was used to amplify the TCRB and TCRAD loci from a standardized quantity of quality-controlled genomic DNA. Amplicons spanned the V(D)J region at a length sufficient to cover the CDR3 and identify V and J genes. The commercial immunoSEQ service was used to sequence amplicons on an Illumina platform. Primer bias and sequencing errors were corrected as previously described, and TCRAD and TCRB were defined on the basis of the IMGT database. Analysis of the repertoires was done with immunoSEQ Analyzer 3.0 and VDJTools and included basic statistics, V/J segment usage, diversity estimates, rarefaction and pairwise overlap. To estimate diversity, the Chao1, ChaoE, Efron-Thisted, Shannon and inverse Simpson indices were applied, and diversity was also estimated on datasets down-sampled to the smallest sample. Repertoire overlap was determined by strict matching of CDR3 nucleotide sequence, V gene and J gene, and Jaccard-based multidimensional scaling clustering was applied. On average, about 800,000 unique TCRB clonotypes were obtained from thymus samples, compared with approximately 82,000 from blood samples.

The sample consisted of thymocytes. This clonotype originated in a boy younger than two with a congenital heart defect. Donor details come from another sample of the same person, matched by shared clones.

CDR3 region: CASSRGLAGRSSYNEQFF. The DNA sequence is TGTGCCAGCAGCCGGGGACTAGCGGGAAGATCCTCCTACAATGAGCAGTTCTTC. The chain uses TRBV7-2 and TRBJ2-1, and 13 junctional nucleotides match TRBD2. V is pruned by 5 bases and J by 0 bases, leaving 7 bases of the junction without a gene match. CDR1 is given as SGHTA and CDR2 as FQGNSA, both from the germline V gene. The CDR3 measures 18 amino acids from cysteine to phenylalanine. Only CDR3 DNA remains: 54 bases, in frame from the first base.